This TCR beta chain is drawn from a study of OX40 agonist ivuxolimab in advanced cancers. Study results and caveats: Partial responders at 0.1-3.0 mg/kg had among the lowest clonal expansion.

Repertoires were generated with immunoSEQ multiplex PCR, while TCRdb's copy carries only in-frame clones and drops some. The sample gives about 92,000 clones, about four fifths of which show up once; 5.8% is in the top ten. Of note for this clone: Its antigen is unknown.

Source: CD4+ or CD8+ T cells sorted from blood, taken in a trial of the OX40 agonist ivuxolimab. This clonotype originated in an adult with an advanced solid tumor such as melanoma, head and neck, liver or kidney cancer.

The CDR3 reads CASSTPGTNIDNEQFF. DNA for the CDR3: TGTGCCAGCTCAACGCCCGGGACGAATATTGACAATGAGCAGTTCTTC. The V and J genes are TRBV18 and TRBJ2-1; either TRBD1 or TRBD2 may supply D (5 bases each). The germline CDR1 and CDR2 sequences are KGHSH and LQKENI. The CDR3 length is 16 residues. V lost 5 bases and J lost 5, with 19 bases in between.